The rows below give T cell receptor beta chains drawn from one sample of a study of memory CD4+ T cells and cytomegalovirus serostatus. TCRdb keeps only in-frame clones here, not all; method: immunoSEQ multiplex PCR. The sample includes some 50,000 clones, over 70% seen only once; the top ten take 0.55% to 0.7%. Sequenced sample: memory CD4+ T cells from blood. These receptor sequences come from an adult in good health and CMV-seronegative. Both conserved end residues are part of each CDR3. The order of the fields is J gene, V gene, D gene, clone size, CDR3 protein, CDR3 DNA. A D gene is named only where the DNA matches it firmly. Clone size appears in some rows only: once, few, many, or a class for an expanded clone.

J gene: TRBJ1-5; V gene: TRBV30; D gene: .; clone size: .; CDR3 protein: CAWSVAGAGQPQHF; CDR3 DNA: TGTGCCTGGAGTGTGGCCGGGGCGGGTCAGCCCCAGCATTTT
J gene: TRBJ1-1; V gene: TRBV7-9; D gene: TRBD1; clone size: .; CDR3 protein: CASSLDRGSEEAFF; CDR3 DNA: TGTGCCAGCAGCTTAGACAGGGGGTCCGAGGAAGCTTTCTTT
J gene: TRBJ2-3; V gene: TRBV6-4; D gene: TRBD1; clone size: once; CDR3 protein: CASSDPLSRGPPTDTQYF; CDR3 DNA: TGTGCCAGCAGTGACCCGCTTTCTAGGGGGCCCCCCACAGATACGCAGTATTTT
J gene: TRBJ2-5; V gene: TRBV7-2; D gene: .; clone size: .; CDR3 protein: CASSLGGQETQYF; CDR3 DNA: TGTGCCAGCAGCTTAGGGGGGCAAGAGACCCAGTACTTC
J gene: TRBJ1-1; V gene: TRBV19; D gene: TRBD1; clone size: .; CDR3 protein: CASSTGTGRGNTEAFF; CDR3 DNA: TGTGCCAGTAGTACAGGGACAGGGAGGGGGAACACTGAAGCTTTCTTT
J gene: TRBJ1-4; V gene: TRBV6-5; D gene: TRBD1; clone size: .; CDR3 protein: CASSDDRGSEKLFF; CDR3 DNA: TGTGCCAGCAGCGATGACAGGGGATCTGAAAAACTGTTTTTT
J gene: TRBJ1-2; V gene: TRBV5-1; D gene: .; clone size: .; CDR3 protein: CASSLDGRAGGYTF; CDR3 DNA: TGCGCCAGCAGCTTGGATGGCAGGGCGGGAGGCTACACCTTC
J gene: TRBJ2-5; V gene: TRBV10-3; D gene: .; clone size: .; CDR3 protein: CASRTGPGGRGVTQYF; CDR3 DNA: TGTGCCAGCCGGACAGGGCCCGGGGGACGGGGGGTGACCCAGTACTTC
J gene: TRBJ2-7; V gene: TRBV19; D gene: TRBD1; clone size: few; CDR3 protein: CASSLQGALKQYF; CDR3 DNA: TGTGCCAGTAGTTTACAGGGGGCGCTGAAGCAGTACTTC
J gene: TRBJ1-1; V gene: TRBV2; D gene: TRBD1; clone size: .; CDR3 protein: CASKGTGGDEAFF; CDR3 DNA: TGTGCCAGCAAGGGGACAGGGGGCGATGAAGCTTTCTTT
J gene: TRBJ2-5; V gene: TRBV7-7; D gene: TRBD2; clone size: .; CDR3 protein: CASSPTSGETQYF; CDR3 DNA: TGTGCCAGCAGCCCGACTAGCGGAGAGACCCAGTACTTC
J gene: TRBJ1-2; V gene: TRBV6-1; D gene: .; clone size: .; CDR3 protein: CASSESSREAYGYTF; CDR3 DNA: TGTGCCAGCAGTGAAAGTAGCAGGGAGGCCTATGGCTACACCTTC
J gene: TRBJ1-1; V gene: TRBV6-1; D gene: .; clone size: .; CDR3 protein: CASSVLPGMGMNTEAFF; CDR3 DNA: TGTGCCAGCAGTGTCCTTCCCGGCATGGGGATGAACACTGAAGCTTTCTTT
J gene: TRBJ1-5; V gene: TRBV6-5; D gene: .; clone size: .; CDR3 protein: CASSPDRTQPQHF; CDR3 DNA: TGTGCCAGCAGTCCAGACAGGACTCAGCCCCAGCATTTT
J gene: TRBJ2-1; V gene: TRBV4-1; D gene: TRBD2; clone size: .; CDR3 protein: CASSQAGRTSGRNEQFF; CDR3 DNA: TGCGCCAGCAGCCAAGCGGGTAGAACTAGCGGGCGGAATGAGCAGTTCTTC
J gene: TRBJ2-3; V gene: TRBV2; D gene: .; clone size: .; CDR3 protein: CASSEALVTAYTDTQYF; CDR3 DNA: TGTGCCAGCAGTGAAGCGCTGGTTACAGCTTACACAGATACGCAGTATTTT
J gene: TRBJ2-5; V gene: TRBV2; D gene: .; clone size: few; CDR3 protein: CASNRWRQETQYF; CDR3 DNA: TGTGCCAGCAACAGGTGGCGACAAGAGACCCAGTACTTC
J gene: TRBJ2-3; V gene: TRBV7-3; D gene: TRBD1; clone size: .; CDR3 protein: CASSFLGQGDTQYF; CDR3 DNA: TGTGCCAGCAGCTTCCTTGGACAGGGCGATACGCAGTATTTT
J gene: TRBJ2-1; V gene: TRBV4-1; D gene: TRBD1; clone size: .; CDR3 protein: CASSLTGNNEQFF; CDR3 DNA: TGCGCCAGCAGCCTGACAGGGAACAATGAGCAGTTCTTC
J gene: TRBJ1-4; V gene: TRBV7-8; D gene: .; clone size: .; CDR3 protein: CASSSSDLKGNEKLFF; CDR3 DNA: TGTGCCAGCAGCTCTTCCGACCTCAAAGGGAATGAAAAACTGTTTTTT
J gene: TRBJ2-7; V gene: TRBV29-1; D gene: .; clone size: few; CDR3 protein: CSVGEAFEQYF; CDR3 DNA: TGCAGCGTTGGAGAGGCCTTCGAGCAGTACTTC
J gene: TRBJ2-3; V gene: TRBV7-7; D gene: TRBD1; clone size: .; CDR3 protein: CASSLGTGGADTQYF; CDR3 DNA: TGTGCTAGCAGCTTAGGCACAGGGGGCGCAGATACGCAGTATTTT
J gene: TRBJ2-4; V gene: TRBV10-3; D gene: TRBD2; clone size: .; CDR3 protein: CAISGTSGGLEYF; CDR3 DNA: TGTGCCATCAGTGGGACTAGCGGGGGCCTTGAGTACTTC
J gene: TRBJ2-5; V gene: TRBV15; D gene: TRBD1; clone size: .; CDR3 protein: CATSREDRLETQYF; CDR3 DNA: TGTGCCACCAGCAGAGAGGACAGGCTGGAGACCCAGTACTTC
J gene: TRBJ1-6; V gene: TRBV5-1; D gene: .; clone size: few; CDR3 protein: CASSRGGLRSGDYNSPLHF; CDR3 DNA: TGCGCCAGCAGCCGGGGGGGACTTCGTTCAGGAGATTATAATTCACCCCTCCACTTT
J gene: TRBJ1-6; V gene: TRBV6-1; D gene: .; clone size: .; CDR3 protein: CASVPRASLNSPLHF; CDR3 DNA: TGTGCCAGCGTTCCCCGGGCCTCACTTAATTCACCCCTCCACTTT
J gene: TRBJ1-2; V gene: TRBV7-2; D gene: .; clone size: .; CDR3 protein: CASSLVGGQGYGYTF; CDR3 DNA: TGTGCCAGCAGCTTAGTTGGGGGGCAGGGCTATGGCTACACCTTC
J gene: TRBJ2-3; V gene: TRBV7-2; D gene: .; clone size: .; CDR3 protein: CASSFRGTTDTQYF; CDR3 DNA: TGTGCCAGCAGCTTTCGGGGGACCACAGATACGCAGTATTTT
J gene: TRBJ1-1; V gene: TRBV6-5; D gene: TRBD1; clone size: .; CDR3 protein: CASSTGGQGYTEAFF; CDR3 DNA: TGTGCCAGCAGTACGGGGGGACAGGGGTACACTGAAGCTTTCTTT
J gene: TRBJ1-5; V gene: TRBV5-1; D gene: TRBD1; clone size: .; CDR3 protein: CASSLATGEGQPQHF; CDR3 DNA: TGCGCCAGCAGCTTGGCGACAGGGGAGGGTCAGCCCCAGCATTTT
J gene: TRBJ2-6; V gene: TRBV6-1; D gene: .; clone size: .; CDR3 protein: CASNRAGANVLTF; CDR3 DNA: TGTGCCAGCAACAGAGCTGGGGCCAACGTCCTGACTTTC
J gene: TRBJ1-1; V gene: TRBV5-6; D gene: .; clone size: .; CDR3 protein: CASSLALLRRGNTEAFF; CDR3 DNA: TGTGCCAGCAGCTTGGCCCTCTTAAGGCGCGGGAACACTGAAGCTTTCTTT
J gene: TRBJ2-7; V gene: TRBV13; D gene: .; clone size: .; CDR3 protein: CASSLRTESSYEQYF; CDR3 DNA: TGTGCCAGCAGCTTAAGGACGGAGAGCTCCTACGAGCAGTACTTC
J gene: TRBJ1-3; V gene: TRBV7-6; D gene: .; clone size: few; CDR3 protein: CASSLAGSRAGNTIYF; CDR3 DNA: TGTGCCAGCAGCTTAGCGGGCAGTAGGGCTGGAAACACCATATATTTT
J gene: TRBJ1-4; V gene: TRBV30; D gene: TRBD1; clone size: few; CDR3 protein: CAWRFRWTGDEKLFF; CDR3 DNA: TGTGCCTGGAGATTCCGCTGGACAGGGGATGAAAAACTGTTTTTT
J gene: TRBJ1-2; V gene: TRBV25-1; D gene: TRBD1; clone size: few; CDR3 protein: CASGGTGAGGYTF; CDR3 DNA: TGTGCCAGCGGAGGGACAGGGGCAGGGGGCTACACCTTC
J gene: TRBJ2-3; V gene: TRBV2; D gene: .; clone size: few; CDR3 protein: CASSGTVSTDTQYF; CDR3 DNA: TGTGCCAGCAGCGGGACGGTGAGCACAGATACGCAGTATTTT
J gene: TRBJ1-1; V gene: TRBV6-1; D gene: .; clone size: .; CDR3 protein: CASSEAGLNTEAFF; CDR3 DNA: TGTGCCAGCAGTGAAGCAGGACTGAACACTGAAGCTTTCTTT
J gene: TRBJ2-7; V gene: TRBV5-1; D gene: TRBD2; clone size: few; CDR3 protein: CASSLSSGGAGYEQYF; CDR3 DNA: TGCGCCAGCAGCTTGAGTAGCGGGGGGGCCGGCTACGAGCAGTACTTC
J gene: TRBJ2-1; V gene: TRBV5-8; D gene: TRBD2; clone size: .; CDR3 protein: CASSLAPGLAIEQFF; CDR3 DNA: TGTGCCAGCAGCTTGGCCCCGGGACTAGCGATTGAGCAGTTCTTC
J gene: TRBJ1-2; V gene: TRBV2; D gene: .; clone size: medium-sized; CDR3 protein: CASSGLLRDGYTF; CDR3 DNA: TGTGCCAGCAGTGGGCTCCTACGGGACGGCTACACCTTC
J gene: TRBJ2-3; V gene: TRBV29-1; D gene: .; clone size: .; CDR3 protein: CSVASTTTSTDTQYF; CDR3 DNA: TGCAGCGTTGCATCCACAACAACTAGCACAGATACGCAGTATTTT
J gene: TRBJ1-1; V gene: TRBV20-1; D gene: .; clone size: .; CDR3 protein: CSASKDFEAFF; CDR3 DNA: TGCAGTGCTTCCAAGGATTTCGAAGCTTTCTTT
J gene: TRBJ1-5; V gene: TRBV7-2; D gene: .; clone size: medium-sized; CDR3 protein: CASSLRSSPNQPQHF; CDR3 DNA: TGTGCCAGCAGCTTACGCTCCTCCCCTAATCAGCCCCAGCATTTT